This note documents a single T cell receptor beta chain sequence. The antigen this receptor binds is unknown. The record has no base qualities; no much larger clone is one base away. The sample originates from a study of human T cells and chemical hapten exposure (dated by TCRdb to the early 2020s). About the full investigation: For sensitization, 2% DPC in acetone was applied to a roughly 2 cm by roughly 2 cm area of upper inner arm skin. Most of the patients in the cohort were female, and the cohort covered alopecia areata with under or over 50% scalp involvement, alopecia totalis and alopecia universalis. For TCR sequencing, blood came from approximately 29 alopecia patients at anywhere from one to four time points (pre-sensitization, 2, 6 and 24 weeks). Patch testing on the upper back used Finn chambers containing 0.01% DPC, with scoring done after 6 days according to International Contact Dermatitis Research Group standards. Blood samples were taken from patients before sensitization (week 0) and at 2, 6 and about 24 weeks after DPC sensitization. The study tracked peripheral blood TCR repertoire changes in vivo during primary and secondary sensitization to the hapten diphenylcyclopropenone (DPC) in alopecia patients. Weekly therapeutic DPC doses were additionally applied to the scalp of patients throughout the roughly 23-week study period. Libraries were pooled for sequencing, and per-sample TCR yields varied mainly because of small differences in library volumes within the pool.

The library was obtained by RACE. TCRdb lists the instrument as NextSeq 500. During library preparation, unique molecular identifiers were attached to individual cDNA molecules so that TCRs could be counted in a quantitative, reproducible way. For every blood RNA sample, sequencing covered both the TCR alpha and TCR beta chains. The authors' analysis ran thus. The median number of TCRs per sample was approximately 96,000, ranging from roughly 23,224 to 700,000. The Decombinator software suite was used to annotate the V, J and CDR3 of the TCR reads. To make PS versus PT1 abundance plots, every sample was subsampled to the same number of TCRs (28,000). Expanded TCRs were defined as absent before sensitization and observed at least eight times at the 2-week time point. The public reads were reprocessed in TCRdb via fastp at Q25 and MiXCR, keeping in-frame beta chains. Duplicate CDR3 protein sequences are folded into a single record with the most common DNA and genes. TCRdb's processing, not the authors' own work, is the source of the V and J calls. A total of over 45,000 distinct CDR3 sequences appear in this sample, about a tenth of them only once. Clones ranked in the top ten supply approximately 12% of the sample.

Deletion took 6 bases off V and 2 bases off J, with a span of 14 bases between the germline ends. Measured from the cysteine to the phenylalanine, the CDR3 is 14 residues long. Only the CDR3 portion is preserved as DNA: 42 bases, with reading frame beginning at the first base. In the germline V gene, CDR1 corresponds to SGHDN and CDR2 to FVKESK. Sample time point, as interpreted from the label and publication: patch test 1, 2 weeks after DPC sensitization. Explained via the paper, the treatment or condition label denotes: therapeutic diphenylcyclopropenone sensitization with weekly scalp DPC. Blood at each patch-test visit was drawn before the patch test was applied. Patients were eligible if aged 18 to 70, diagnosed with alopecia and judged suitable for DPC therapy, and pregnant patients were excluded. Total RNA was isolated from unfractionated whole blood collected in Tempus Blood RNA tubes. Broad study findings and their caveats: Repeated subsampling changed both the strength of the expansion versus patch-test correlation and the threshold at which that correlation became significant. Significantly more large CDR3 similarity clusters were formed by expanded TCRs than by pre-sensitization or healthy control sets, consistent with antigen-driven responses. Patch test score correlated positively with the number of PT1 expanded TCRs, reaching significance at thresholds 8, 16 and 32 but not at 4. DPC sensitization did not change the number of TCRs with a frequency above 1 in 1000, and there was no evidence of changes in global repertoire structure. Because all patients had alopecia, a presumed autoimmune disease, the immune response of the patients might differ from that of healthy individuals.

The sequencing used whole blood, collected in connection with sensitization to the hapten diphenylcyclopropenone (DPC). This TCR derives from a woman in her 40s with alopecia areata. Some clones in this sample may be carry-over from other donors' samples. The receptor chain draws on TRBV14 and TRBJ2-7; matching of 6 bases hints at TRBD2 as the D gene. The DNA sequence is as follows: TGTGCCAGCAGTTACGGGACTCTAACCTACGAGCAGTACTTC. This yields the protein CASSYGTLTYEQYF.